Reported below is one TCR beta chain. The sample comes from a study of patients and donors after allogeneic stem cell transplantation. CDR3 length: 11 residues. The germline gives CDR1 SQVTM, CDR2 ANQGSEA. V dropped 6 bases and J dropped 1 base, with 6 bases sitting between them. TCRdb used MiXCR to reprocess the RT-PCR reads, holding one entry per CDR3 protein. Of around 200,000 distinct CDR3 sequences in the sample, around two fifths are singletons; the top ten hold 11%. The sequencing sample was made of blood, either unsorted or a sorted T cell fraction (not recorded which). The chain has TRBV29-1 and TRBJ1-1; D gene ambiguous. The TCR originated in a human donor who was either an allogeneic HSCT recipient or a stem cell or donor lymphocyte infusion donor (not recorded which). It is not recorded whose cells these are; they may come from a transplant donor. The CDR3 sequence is CSVDKNTEAFF. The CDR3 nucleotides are TGCAGCGTGGATAAGAACACTGAAGCTTTCTTT.